Sequencing of this TCR beta chain was carried out in a study of blood T cell repertoires in COVID-19. Study background: Collection of acute and convalescent COVID-19 samples took place in the United States, Italy and Spain.

In its sample, this clone was seen once. Source study methods: Nucleated cell number was recorded as an estimate derived from reference gene primer amplification. Generated by immunoSEQ multiplex PCR, the TCRdb table keeps only in-frame clones and is missing some. The V and J calls and clone size come from that table; D and trimming were worked out from the DNA. Seen here are around 130,000 clones, approximately 86% observed once, and the top ten hold around 16%. What was sequenced was peripheral blood. The TCR originated in a woman aged 50 to 60 who had recovered from COVID-19.

CDR3 residues: CASNPTGSGYEQYF. The CDR3 bases are TGCGCCAGCAACCCGACAGGTTCGGGGTACGAGCAGTACTTC. The chain couples TRBV5-1 to TRBJ2-7; TRBD1 is a possible D gene (6 bases). The germline V gene has CDR1 SGHRS and CDR2 YFSETQ. V gave up 6 bases and J gave up 4 bases, with 17 bases separating them. The CDR3 runs to 14 residues.